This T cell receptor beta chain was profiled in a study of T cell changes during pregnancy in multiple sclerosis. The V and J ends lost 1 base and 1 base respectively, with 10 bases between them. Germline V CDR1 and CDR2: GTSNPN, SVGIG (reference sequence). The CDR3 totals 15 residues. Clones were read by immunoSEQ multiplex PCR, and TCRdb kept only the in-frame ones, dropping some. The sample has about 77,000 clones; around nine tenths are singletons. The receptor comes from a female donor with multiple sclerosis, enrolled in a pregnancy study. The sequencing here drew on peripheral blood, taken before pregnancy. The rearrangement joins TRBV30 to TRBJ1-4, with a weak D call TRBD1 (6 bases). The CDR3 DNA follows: TGTGCCTGGAGTGAATTAGGGGGAACTAATGAAAAACTGTTTTTT. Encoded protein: CAWSELGGTNEKLFF.